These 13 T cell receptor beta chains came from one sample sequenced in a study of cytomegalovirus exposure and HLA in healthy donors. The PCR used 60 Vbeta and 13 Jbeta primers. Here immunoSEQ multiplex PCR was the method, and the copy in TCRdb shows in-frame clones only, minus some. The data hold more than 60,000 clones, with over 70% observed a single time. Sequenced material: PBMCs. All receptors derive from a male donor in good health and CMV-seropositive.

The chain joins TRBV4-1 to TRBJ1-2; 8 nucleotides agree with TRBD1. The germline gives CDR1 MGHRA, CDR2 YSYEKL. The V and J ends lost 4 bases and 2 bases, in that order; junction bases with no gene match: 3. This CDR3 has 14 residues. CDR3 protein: CASSPDRGNYGYTF. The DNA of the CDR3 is TGCGCCAGCAGCCCAGACAGGGGAAACTATGGCTACACCTTC.

This CDR3 is CASSQDRGQAFF. In nucleotides, the CDR3 is TGCGCCAGCAGCCAAGACAGGGGGCAAGCTTTCTTT. The rearrangement uses TRBV5-1 and TRBJ1-1; 10 bases are shared with TRBD1. The V gene end was trimmed by 4 bases and the J gene end by 9 bases; junction bases not matched to a gene: 3. Germline V gene sequence: CDR1 SGHRS, CDR2 YFSETQ. The CDR3 consists of 12 residues. Supplemented by reference TRBV5-1 and TRBJ1-1, the full variable domain reads KAGVTQTPRYLIKTRGQQVTLSCSPISGHRSVSWYQQTPGQGLQFLFEYFSETQRNKGNFPGRFSGRQFSNSRSEMNVSTLELGDSALYLCASSQDRGQAFFGQGTRLTVV.

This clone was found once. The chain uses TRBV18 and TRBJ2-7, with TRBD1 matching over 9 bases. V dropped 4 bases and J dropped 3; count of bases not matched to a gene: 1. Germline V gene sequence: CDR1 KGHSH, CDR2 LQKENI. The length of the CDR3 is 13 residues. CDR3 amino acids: CASSLGQGYEQYF. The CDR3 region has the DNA TGTGCCAGCTCACTGGGACAGGGCTACGAGCAGTACTTC.

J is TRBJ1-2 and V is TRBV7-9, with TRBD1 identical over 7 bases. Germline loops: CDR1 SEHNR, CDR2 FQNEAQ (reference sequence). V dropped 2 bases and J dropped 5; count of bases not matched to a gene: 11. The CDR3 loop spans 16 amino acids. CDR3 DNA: TGTGCCAGCAGCTTACAAGGGGGCGAAAACCTTTATGGCTACACCTTC. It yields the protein CASSLQGGENLYGYTF.

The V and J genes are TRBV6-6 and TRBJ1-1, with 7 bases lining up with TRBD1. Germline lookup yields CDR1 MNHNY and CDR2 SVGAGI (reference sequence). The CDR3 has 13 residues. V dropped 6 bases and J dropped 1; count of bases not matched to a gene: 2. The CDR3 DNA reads TGTGCCAGCAGCGACAGGGAGAACACTGAAGCTTTCTTT. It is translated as CASSDRENTEAFF.

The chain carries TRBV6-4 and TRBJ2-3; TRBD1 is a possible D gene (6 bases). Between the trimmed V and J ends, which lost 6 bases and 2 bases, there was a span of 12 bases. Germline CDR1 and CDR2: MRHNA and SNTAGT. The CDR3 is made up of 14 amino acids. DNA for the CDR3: TGTGCCAGCAGGGACAGCTTAACCACAGATACGCAGTATTTT. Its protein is CASRDSLTTDTQYF.

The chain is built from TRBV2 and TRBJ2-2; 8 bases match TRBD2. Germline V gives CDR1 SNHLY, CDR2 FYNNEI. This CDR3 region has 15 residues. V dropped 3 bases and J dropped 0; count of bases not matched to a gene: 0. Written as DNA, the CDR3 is TGTGCCAGCAGTGAGACTAGCGCGAACACCGGGGAGCTGTTTTTT. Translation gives CASSETSANTGELFF. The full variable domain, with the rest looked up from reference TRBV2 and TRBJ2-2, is EPEVTQTPSHQVTQMGQEVILRCVPISNHLYFYWYRQILGQKVEFLVSFYNNEISEKSEIFDDQFSVERPDGSNFTLKIRSTKLEDSAMYFCASSETSANTGELFFGEGSRLTVL.

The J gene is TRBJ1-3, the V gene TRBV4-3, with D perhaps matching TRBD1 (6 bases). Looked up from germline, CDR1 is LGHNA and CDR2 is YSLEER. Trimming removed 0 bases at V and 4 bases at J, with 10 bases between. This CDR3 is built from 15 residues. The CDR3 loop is CASSQDDTGGNTIYF. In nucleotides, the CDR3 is TGCGCCAGCAGCCAAGATGACACAGGGGGAAACACCATATATTTT.

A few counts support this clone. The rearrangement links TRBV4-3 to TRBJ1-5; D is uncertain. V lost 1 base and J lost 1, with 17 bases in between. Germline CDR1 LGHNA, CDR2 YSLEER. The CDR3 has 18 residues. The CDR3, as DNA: TGCGCCAGCAGCCAAGCGGCCTGGAGGGTGGCGAGCAATCAGCCCCAGCATTTT. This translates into CASSQAAWRVASNQPQHF.

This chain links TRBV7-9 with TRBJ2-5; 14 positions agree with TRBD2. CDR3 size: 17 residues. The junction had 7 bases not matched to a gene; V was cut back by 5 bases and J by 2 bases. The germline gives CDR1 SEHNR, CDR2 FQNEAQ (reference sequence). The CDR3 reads CASSGGLAGALQETQYF. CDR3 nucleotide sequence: TGTGCCAGCAGCGGGGGACTAGCGGGGGCCTTACAAGAGACCCAGTACTTC.

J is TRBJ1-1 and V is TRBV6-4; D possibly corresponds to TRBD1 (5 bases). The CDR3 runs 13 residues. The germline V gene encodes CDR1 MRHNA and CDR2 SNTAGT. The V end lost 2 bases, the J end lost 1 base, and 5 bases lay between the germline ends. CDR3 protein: CASSDRGNTEAFF. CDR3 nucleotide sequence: TGTGCCAGCAGTGACAGGGGGAACACTGAAGCTTTCTTT.

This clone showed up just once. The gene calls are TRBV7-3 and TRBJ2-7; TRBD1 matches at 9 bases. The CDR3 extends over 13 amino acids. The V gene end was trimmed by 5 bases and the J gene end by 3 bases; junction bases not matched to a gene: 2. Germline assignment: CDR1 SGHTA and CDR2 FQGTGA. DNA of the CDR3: TGTGCCAGCAGCACGGGACAGGGCTACGAGCAGTACTTC. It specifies CASSTGQGYEQYF.

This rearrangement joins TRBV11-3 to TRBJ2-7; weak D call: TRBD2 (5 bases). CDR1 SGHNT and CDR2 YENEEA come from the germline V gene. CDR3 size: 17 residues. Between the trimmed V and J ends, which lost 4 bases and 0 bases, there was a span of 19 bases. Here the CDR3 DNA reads TGTGCCAGCAGCTCTATACCTGGGCGGGTTGACTCCTACGAGCAGTACTTC. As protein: CASSSIPGRVDSYEQYF.